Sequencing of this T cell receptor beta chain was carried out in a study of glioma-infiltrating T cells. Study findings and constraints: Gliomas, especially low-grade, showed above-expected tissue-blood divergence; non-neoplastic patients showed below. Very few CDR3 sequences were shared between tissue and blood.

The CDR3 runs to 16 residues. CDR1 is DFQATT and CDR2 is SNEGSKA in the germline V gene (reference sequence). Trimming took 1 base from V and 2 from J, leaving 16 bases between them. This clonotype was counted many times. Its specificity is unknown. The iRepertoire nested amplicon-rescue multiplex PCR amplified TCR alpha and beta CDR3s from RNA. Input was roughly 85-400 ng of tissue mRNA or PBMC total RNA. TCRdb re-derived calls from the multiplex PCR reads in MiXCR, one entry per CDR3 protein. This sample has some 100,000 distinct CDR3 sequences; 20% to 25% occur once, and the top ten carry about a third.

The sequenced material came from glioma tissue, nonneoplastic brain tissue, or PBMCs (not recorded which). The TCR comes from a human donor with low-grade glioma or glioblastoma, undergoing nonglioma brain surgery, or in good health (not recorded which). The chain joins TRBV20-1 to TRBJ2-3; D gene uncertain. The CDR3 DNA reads TGCAGTGCTAGAGTTTTTGGGCAGGCGCCCACAGATACGCAGTATTTT. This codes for CSARVFGQAPTDTQYF.